Listed here are 3 T cell receptor beta chains from one sample, sequenced in a study of blood T cell repertoires in COVID-19. The table came from immunoSEQ multiplex PCR; TCRdb's copy has only in-frame clones and leaves some out. The sample lists 90,000 to 150,000 clones, just over 85% occurring once. The sample was peripheral blood. The origin of the receptors is a woman aged 45-59 years with active or convalescent COVID-19.

This chain joins TRBV6-6 and TRBJ1-5, with 10 bases fitting TRBD1. The CDR3 is 16 residues long. Trimming took 8 bases from V and 1 from J; bases not matched to a gene: 8. Germline V gene data show CDR1 as MNHNY and CDR2 as SVGAGI (reference sequence). CDR3 coding DNA: TGTGCCAGCCTACGCGGGACAGGGGAGAGCAATCAGCCCCAGCATTTT. Translating it yields CASLRGTGESNQPQHF.

The CDR3 coding sequence is TGTGCCAGCAGCTTAGGAGCGGGGGATTATTACAATGAGCAGTTCTTC. Protein: CASSLGAGDYYNEQFF. This rearrangement joins TRBV7-2 to TRBJ2-1, with 8 bases lining up with TRBD2. CDR3 length: 16 residues. Germline V gives CDR1 SGHTA, CDR2 FQGNSA. The ends lost 1 base at V and 4 bases at J; junction bases unmatched: 6.

This chain connects TRBV7-8 to TRBJ1-5, with D perhaps TRBD1 (6 bases). The CDR3 covers 14 residues. Germline assignment: CDR1 SGHVS and CDR2 FQNEAQ. The V end lost 6 bases, the J end lost 6 bases, and 15 bases lay between the germline ends. The CDR3 nucleotides are TGTGCCAGCAGGCAATCACAGGGTACTCAGCCCCAGCATTTT. Translation: CASRQSQGTQPQHF.